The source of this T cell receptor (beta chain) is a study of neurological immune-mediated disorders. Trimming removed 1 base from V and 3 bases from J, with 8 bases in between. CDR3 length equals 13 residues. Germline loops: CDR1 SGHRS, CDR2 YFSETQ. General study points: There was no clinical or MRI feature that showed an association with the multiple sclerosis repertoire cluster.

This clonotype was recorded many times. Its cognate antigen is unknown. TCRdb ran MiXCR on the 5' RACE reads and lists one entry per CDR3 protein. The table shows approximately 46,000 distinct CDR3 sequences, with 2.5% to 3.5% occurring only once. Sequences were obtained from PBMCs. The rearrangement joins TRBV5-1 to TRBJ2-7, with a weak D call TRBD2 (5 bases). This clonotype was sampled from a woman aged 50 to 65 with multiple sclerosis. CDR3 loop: CASSLREHYEQYF. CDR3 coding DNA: TGCGCCAGCAGCTTGCGGGAACACTACGAGCAGTACTTC.